Listed here is a single T cell receptor beta chain. Germline V lookup: CDR1 MGHRA, CDR2 YSYEKL. The CDR3 has 15 amino acids. Germline trimming cut 6 bases from V and 2 bases from J; bases unmatched to any gene: 8. The data were obtained in a study of graft-versus-host responses after intestinal transplantation. The wider study: Recipients were given multivisceral, liver-intestinal, or isolated intestinal transplants. Anti-thymocyte globulin induction was given to all recipients, followed by tacrolimus and steroids for two to four years. Study conclusions and caveats: Recipient marrow contained GvH clones, some of which appeared first in ileum or blood.

Sequencing was performed with immunoSEQ multiplex PCR; in TCRdb, only in-frame clones are kept and a portion is missing. The sample contains under 15,000 clones, about 29% of which appear only once. Co-plating was performed using around 200,000 CFSE-labeled responder cells and around 200,000 irradiated, violet-dye-labeled stimulator cells. Both CD3+CD4+ and CD3+CD8+ responders that were proliferating and CFSE-low underwent sorting after the reaction. The sequenced sample was alloreactive CD8+ T cells from a mixed lymphocyte reaction culture, obtained before intestinal transplant. Specified subset: CFSE-low proliferating T cells sorted from roughly 6-day pre-transplant mixed lymphocyte reaction (GvH or HvG direction). The origin of this receptor is a human patient who received an intestinal transplant. This sequence joins TRBV4-1 and TRBJ2-3; 7 positions agree with TRBD1. Written as DNA, the CDR3 is TGCGCCAGCAGGACGACAGGGTGGACCACAGATACGCAGTATTTT. It specifies CASRTTGWTTDTQYF.